This T cell receptor beta chain was found in a study of early T cells in non-severe SARS-CoV-2 infection listed by TCRdb under 2021. For context, the study as a whole: Because TCR sequencing relied on bulk RNA taken from unsorted whole blood, pairing of alpha and beta chains was not possible.

The sample holds a few counts of this clonotype. Its antigen is currently not known. Qualities for individual bases were not recorded, and no much larger clone is one base off. From a lookup of the germline V gene (reference sequence), CDR1 and CDR2 are MNHNY and SVGAGI. The CDR3 numbers 14 residues from cysteine through phenylalanine. The DNA shown is the 42-base CDR3, in frame from base 1. Trimming removed 2 bases from V and 3 bases from J, leaving 8 bases between the germline ends. A case-control design nested within a healthcare worker cohort in London, UK, was used, with weekly nasopharyngeal swab PCR tests and blood sampling performed. Between 23 and 31 March 2020, the week of the UK lockdown, healthcare workers were enrolled and then followed up weekly for as long as 16 weeks. Study-wide conclusions, independent of this receptor: Matching against VDJdb was skewed toward anti-spike CD8 responses, likely underestimated virus-specific expansions, and missed private and CD4 specificities.

The library was made by 5' RACE. The listed sequencing device is NextSeq 500. To correct for sequencing error and PCR bias, the TCR library protocol tagged individual cDNA molecules with unique molecular identifiers. TCR alpha and beta chains were both sequenced, and the abundances of alpha and beta sequences in each sample were closely correlated with each other. In the authors' own workflow: Decombinator V4 was used to annotate TCR sequences for V gene, J gene and CDR3. TCRs were defined as expanded if a significant change between any two time points was detected under a Poisson model with p below 0.0001. TCR abundances were normalised to the total number of TCRs sequenced in each sample and reported as counts per million. MAIT TCRs were defined by TRAV1-2 paired with TRAJ12, TRAJ20 or TRAJ33, and iNKT TCRs by TRAV10 paired with TRAJ18. VDJdb, accessed 1 November 2021, was searched for CMV, EBV and SARS-CoV-2 annotated TCRs, with TCRs annotated for multiple antigens excluded. In TCRdb, the public reads were trimmed at Q25 with fastp and aligned with MiXCR, with productive beta chains retained. Rows are unified per CDR3 protein, each entry keeping the most common DNA and genes. These V and J calls rely on TCRdb rather than the paper's analysis. For this sample there are 65,000 to 95,000 distinct CDR3 sequences; 9% to 15% appear just once. About 14% of the sample rests with the top ten.

The chain is assembled from TRBV6-6 and TRBJ1-3; the D gene is unclear. Sequences were derived from whole blood, sampled at baseline. The clonotype comes from an adult who was a healthcare worker with PCR-confirmed SARS-CoV-2 infection or an uninfected control (not recorded which). The donor label of this sample is uncertain. The nucleotides are TGTGCCAGCAGTTACGGAGGGAATGGAAACACCATATATTTT. It codes for CASSYGGNGNTIYF.